This paragraph covers one T cell receptor beta chain sequence. The specificity of this receptor is unknown. Base qualities are not at hand, and no much larger clone is one base apart. The patients picked for sequencing were ones in whom flow cytometry had shown an expansion of CD8+CD57+ cells. Every patient had a diagnosis of severe acquired aplastic anemia based on International Study of Aplastic Anemia and Agranulocytosis and Camitta criteria. At the time blood was sampled, none of the patients had received any therapy. In the study, sorted CD4+ and CD8+ blood T cells from patients with severe aplastic anemia and from healthy subjects underwent deep sequencing of TCR repertoires. Patients were enrolled under clinicaltrials.gov protocols 00001620, 01623167, 00001397, 00071045, 00081523 and 00961064 in the USA. Ficoll-Paque density gradient centrifugation was used to isolate peripheral blood mononuclear cells. Before DNA was extracted, CD4+ and CD8+ T cells were sorted using either FACS or magnetic beads.

Profiling of TCR beta VDJ combinations and CDR3 sequences used genomic DNA as the template. An Illumina HiSeq 2000 was the platform used for TCR repertoire sequencing. The paper's processing steps were these. TRBV/TRBJ rearrangement plots, CDR3 size and DJ length profiles, and Simpson's diversity index were used to evaluate the repertoires. The immunodominant clone was defined as the most abundant DNA sequence in deep sequencing data. CDR3 amino acid sequences were screened for sharing across subjects and compared with published repertoires and the VDJdb database. TCRdb ran its own pipeline on the public reads, namely fastp trimming at Q25 and MiXCR clone calling, and kept in-frame beta chains. Each entry is one CDR3 protein sequence, shown with its most common DNA and genes. TCRdb's processing, not the authors' own work, is the source of the V and J calls. For this sample the table gives some 180,000 distinct CDR3 sequences, of which roughly 63% were detected only once. Together, the top ten hold approximately 40% of the sample.

The sample originates from a study of CD8+CD57+ T cells in acquired aplastic anemia (dated by TCRdb to the late 2010s). Broadly, across the study: Extracted DNA from sorted CD4+ and CD8+ cells averaged around 3.2 ug, ranging from about 0.18 to 27.4 ug. CD8+CD57+ expansion was defined as a frequency above the mean frequency observed in healthy subjects.

The investigation overall reported the following: Between patients and healthy controls, no significant difference in CD8+ Simpson's diversity was found (P=0.060). Roughly 30 CD8+ CDR3 sequences were shared between patients and controls but appeared highly expressed in patients and within their immunodominant clones.

The CDR3 spans 14 residues, from the cysteine through the phenylalanine. The retained sequence is limited to the CDR3, 42 bases, with the frame set at the first base. Trimming removed 5 bases from V and 5 bases from J; the gene matches leave 10 bases unexplained. CDR1 and CDR2 (DFQATT, SNEGSKA) derive from the germline V gene (reference sequence). The rearrangement joined TRBV20-1 to TRBJ2-7; 9 of the junction bases match TRBD2. The TCR originated in a human donor with aplastic anemia. Sequencing was done on a sample of sorted CD4+, CD8+, or CD8+CD57+ T cells (not recorded which) from PBMCs. The CDR3: CSAPLAGVGHEQYF. Here is the DNA: TGCAGTGCTCCTTTAGCGGGAGTGGGCCACGAGCAGTACTTC.